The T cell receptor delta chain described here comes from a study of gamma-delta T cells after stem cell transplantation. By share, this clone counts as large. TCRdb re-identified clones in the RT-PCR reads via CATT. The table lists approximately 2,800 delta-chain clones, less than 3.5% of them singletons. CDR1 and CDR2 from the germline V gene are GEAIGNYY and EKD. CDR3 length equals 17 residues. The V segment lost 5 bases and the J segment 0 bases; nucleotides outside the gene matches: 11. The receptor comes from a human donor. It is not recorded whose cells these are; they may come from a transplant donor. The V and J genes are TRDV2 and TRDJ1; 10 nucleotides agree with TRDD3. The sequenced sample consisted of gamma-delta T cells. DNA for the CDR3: TGTGCCTGTGCCCATTTGGTGGGGGATACATACACCGATAAACTCATCTTT. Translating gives CACAHLVGDTYTDKLIF.